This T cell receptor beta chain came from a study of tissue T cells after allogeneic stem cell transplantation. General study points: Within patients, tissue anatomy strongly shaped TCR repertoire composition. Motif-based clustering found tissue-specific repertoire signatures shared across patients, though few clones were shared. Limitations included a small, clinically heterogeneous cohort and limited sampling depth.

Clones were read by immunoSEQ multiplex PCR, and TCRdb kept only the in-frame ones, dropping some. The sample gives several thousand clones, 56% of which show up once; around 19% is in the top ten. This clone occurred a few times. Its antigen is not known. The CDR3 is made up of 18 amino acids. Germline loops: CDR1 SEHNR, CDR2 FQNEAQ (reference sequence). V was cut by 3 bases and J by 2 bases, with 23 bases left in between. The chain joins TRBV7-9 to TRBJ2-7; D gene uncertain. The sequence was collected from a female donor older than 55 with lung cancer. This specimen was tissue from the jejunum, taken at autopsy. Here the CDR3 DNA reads TGTGCCAGCAGCTTTCCCGCGACACCGTCGGGCTTTACCTACGAGCAGTACTTC. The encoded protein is CASSFPATPSGFTYEQYF. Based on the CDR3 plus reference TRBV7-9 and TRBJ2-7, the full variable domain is DTGVSQNPRHKITKRGQNVTFRCDPISEHNRLYWYRQTLGQGPEFLTYFQNEAQLEKSRLLSDRFSAERPKGSFSTLEIQRTEQGDSAMYLCASSFPATPSGFTYEQYFGPGTRLTVT.